The entry that follows covers one T cell receptor (beta chain) sequence. What it recognizes is unknown. The data originate from a study of T cells after yellow fever vaccination. Study-level results: Most primary-vaccination clones reappeared after the booster (about 95% CD4, roughly 90% CD8). Sorted repertoires could include abundant contaminating clonotypes from bulk cells.

A 5'RACE template-switching step, the method used to make TCR cDNA, added a universal primer site and UMIs. A single record per CDR3 protein comes from TCRdb applying MiXCR to the 5' RACE reads. Here the sample spans a few hundred thousand distinct CDR3 sequences, 3.5% to 4.5% being singletons. The CDR3 length is 17 residues. CDR1 SGHKS and CDR2 YYEKEE come from the germline V gene (reference sequence). V dropped 4 bases and J dropped 3 bases, with 20 bases sitting between them. V usage is TRBV5-5 and J usage is TRBJ1-5; D unclear. This TCR was sampled from a man younger than 35 who received the YFV17D yellow fever vaccine. The specimen was PBMCs, collected 15 days after the yellow fever booster vaccination. The CDR3 reads CASSRYEVNPSNQPQHF. For the CDR3, the DNA is TGTGCCAGCAGCCGGTATGAGGTCAATCCTTCCAATCAGCCCCAGCATTTT.